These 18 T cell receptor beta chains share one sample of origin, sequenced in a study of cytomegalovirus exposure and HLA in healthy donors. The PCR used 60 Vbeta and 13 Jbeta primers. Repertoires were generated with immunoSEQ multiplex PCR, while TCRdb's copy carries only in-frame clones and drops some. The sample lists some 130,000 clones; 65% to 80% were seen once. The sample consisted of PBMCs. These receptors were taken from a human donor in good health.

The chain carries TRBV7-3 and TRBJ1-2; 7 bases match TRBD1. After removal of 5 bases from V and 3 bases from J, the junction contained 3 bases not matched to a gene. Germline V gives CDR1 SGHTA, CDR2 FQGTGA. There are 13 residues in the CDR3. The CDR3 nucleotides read TGTGCCAGCAGCCCTACAGGGGACTATGGCTACACCTTC. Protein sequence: CASSPTGDYGYTF.

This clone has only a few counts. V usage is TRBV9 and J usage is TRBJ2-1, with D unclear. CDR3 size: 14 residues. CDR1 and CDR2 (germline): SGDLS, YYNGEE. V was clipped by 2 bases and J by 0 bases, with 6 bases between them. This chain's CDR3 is CASSVSSSYNEQFF. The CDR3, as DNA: TGTGCCAGCAGCGTCTCGAGCTCCTACAATGAGCAGTTCTTC. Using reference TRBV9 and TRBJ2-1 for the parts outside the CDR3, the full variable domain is DSGVTQTPKHLITATGQRVTLRCSPRSGDLSVYWYQQSLDQGLQFLIQYYNGEERAKGNILERFSAQQFPDLHSELNLSSLELGDSALYFCASSVSSSYNEQFFGPGTRLTVL.

Written as DNA, the CDR3 is TGTGCCAGTAGTATAGGGAGAGGGACAGGAAATGGCTACACCTTC. This sequence encodes CASSIGRGTGNGYTF. The V gene is TRBV19, the J gene TRBJ1-2; 8 bases line up with TRBD1. Germline CDR1 and CDR2: LNHDA and SQIVND (reference sequence). This CDR3 contains 15 residues. Trimming removed 1 base from V and 6 bases from J; junction bases left unmatched: 7.

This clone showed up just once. The CDR3 DNA is TGTGCCAGCAGTGAAGCAGACAGCTCGATTGAAGCTTTCTTT. Translating gives CASSEADSSIEAFF. This rearrangement joins TRBV2 to TRBJ1-1; tentatively, D is TRBD1 (5 bases). Germline-derived CDR1 and CDR2 are SNHLY and FYNNEI. The V end was cut by 0 bases, the J end by 7 bases, with 12 bases between. This CDR3 comprises 14 residues.

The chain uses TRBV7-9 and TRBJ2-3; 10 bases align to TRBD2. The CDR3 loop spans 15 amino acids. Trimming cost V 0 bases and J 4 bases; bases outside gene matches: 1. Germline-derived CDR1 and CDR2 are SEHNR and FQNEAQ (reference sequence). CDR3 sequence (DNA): TGTGCCAGCAGCTTAGCGAGCGGGAGGGCAGATACGCAGTATTTT. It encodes CASSLASGRADTQYF. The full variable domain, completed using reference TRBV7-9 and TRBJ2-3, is DTGVSQNPRHKITKRGQNVTFRCDPISEHNRLYWYRQTLGQGPEFLTYFQNEAQLEKSRLLSDRFSAERPKGSFSTLEIQRTEQGDSAMYLCASSLASGRADTQYFGPGTRLTVL.

The CDR3 coding sequence is TGTGCCAGCAGCCCCCTGGAGGGAGGCTACACCTTC. It is translated as CASSPLEGGYTF. The chain is built from TRBV5-6 and TRBJ1-2; D uncertain. V shed 4 bases and J shed 8 bases, with 12 bases lying between them. Germline-derived CDR1 and CDR2 are SGHDT and YYEEEE. There are 12 residues in the CDR3.

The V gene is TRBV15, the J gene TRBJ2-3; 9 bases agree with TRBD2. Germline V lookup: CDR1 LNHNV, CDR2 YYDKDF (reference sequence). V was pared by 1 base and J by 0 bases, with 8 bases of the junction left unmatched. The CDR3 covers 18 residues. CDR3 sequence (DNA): TGTGCCACCAGCAGAGTAATCGCGGGAGGGTTGAGCACAGATACGCAGTATTTT. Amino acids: CATSRVIAGGLSTDTQYF.

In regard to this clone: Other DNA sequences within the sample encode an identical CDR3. In DNA form, the CDR3 reads TGCAGCGCCAGGCAGGGGGCGCAGGCTAATGAAAAACTGTTTTTT. Its protein product is CSARQGAQANEKLFF. This chain links TRBV29-1 with TRBJ1-4, with 8 bases identical to TRBD1. The ends lost 7 bases at V and 3 bases at J; junction bases unmatched: 10. Germline values: CDR1 SQVTM, CDR2 ANQGSEA. CDR3 length: 15 amino acids.

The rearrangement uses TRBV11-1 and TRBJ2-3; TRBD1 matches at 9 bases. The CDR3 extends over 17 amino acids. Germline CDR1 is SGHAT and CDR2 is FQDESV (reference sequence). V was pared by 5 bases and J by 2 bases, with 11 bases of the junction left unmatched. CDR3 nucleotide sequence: TGTGCCAGCAGCCAAGTCCCGGGACAGGGCCTCACAGATACGCAGTATTTT. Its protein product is CASSQVPGQGLTDTQYF.

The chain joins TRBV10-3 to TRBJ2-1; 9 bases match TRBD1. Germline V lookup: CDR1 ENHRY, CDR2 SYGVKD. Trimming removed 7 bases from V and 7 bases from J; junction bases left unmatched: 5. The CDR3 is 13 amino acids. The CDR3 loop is CAITGTGYNEQFF. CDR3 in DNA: TGTGCCATCACCGGGACAGGGTATAATGAGCAGTTCTTC.

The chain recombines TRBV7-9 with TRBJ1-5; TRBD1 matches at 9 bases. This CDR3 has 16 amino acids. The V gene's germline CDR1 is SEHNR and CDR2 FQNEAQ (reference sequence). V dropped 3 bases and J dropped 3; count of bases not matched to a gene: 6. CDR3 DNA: TGTGCCAGCAGCTTCTCGACAGGGGGTGTCAATCAGCCCCAGCATTTT. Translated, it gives CASSFSTGGVNQPQHF.

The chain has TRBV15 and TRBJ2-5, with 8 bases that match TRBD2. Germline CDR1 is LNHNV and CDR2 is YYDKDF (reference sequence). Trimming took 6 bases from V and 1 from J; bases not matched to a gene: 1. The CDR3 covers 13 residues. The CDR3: CATRRGAQETQYF. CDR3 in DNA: TGTGCCACCAGGCGGGGGGCCCAAGAGACCCAGTACTTC.

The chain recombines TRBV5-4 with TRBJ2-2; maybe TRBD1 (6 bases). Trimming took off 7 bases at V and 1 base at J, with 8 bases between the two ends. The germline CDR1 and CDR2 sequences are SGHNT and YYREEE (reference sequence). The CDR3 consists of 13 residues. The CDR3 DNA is TGTGCCAGCCAGGGACAGAACACCGGGGAGCTGTTTTTT. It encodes CASQGQNTGELFF.

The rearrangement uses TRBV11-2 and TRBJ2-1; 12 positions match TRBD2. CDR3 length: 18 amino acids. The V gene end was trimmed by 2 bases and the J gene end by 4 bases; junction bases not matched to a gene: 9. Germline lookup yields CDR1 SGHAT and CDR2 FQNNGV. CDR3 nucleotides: TGTGCCAGCAGCTTACTCAGACTAGCGGGAGCTGTTTACAATGAGCAGTTCTTC. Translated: CASSLLRLAGAVYNEQFF.

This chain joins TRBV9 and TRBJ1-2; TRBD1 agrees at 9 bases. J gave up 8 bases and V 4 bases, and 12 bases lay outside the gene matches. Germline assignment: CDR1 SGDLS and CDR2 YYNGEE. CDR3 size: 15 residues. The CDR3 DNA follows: TGTGCCAGCAGCCCGACGTCCGGGACAGGGAGAGGCTACACCTTC. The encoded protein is CASSPTSGTGRGYTF.

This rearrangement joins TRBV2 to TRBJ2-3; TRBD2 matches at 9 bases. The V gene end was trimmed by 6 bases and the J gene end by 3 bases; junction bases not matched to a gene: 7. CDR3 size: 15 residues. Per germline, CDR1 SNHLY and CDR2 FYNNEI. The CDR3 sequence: CASSGAGGGTDTQYF. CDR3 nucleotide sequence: TGTGCCAGCAGCGGAGCGGGAGGAGGGACAGATACGCAGTATTTT.

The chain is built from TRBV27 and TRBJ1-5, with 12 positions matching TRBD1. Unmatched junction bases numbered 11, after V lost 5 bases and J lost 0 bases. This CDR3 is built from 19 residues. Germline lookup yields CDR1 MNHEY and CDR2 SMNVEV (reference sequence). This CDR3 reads CASSITGTGGRYSNQPQHF. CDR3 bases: TGTGCCAGCAGTATCACCGGGACAGGGGGCCGCTATAGCAATCAGCCCCAGCATTTT.

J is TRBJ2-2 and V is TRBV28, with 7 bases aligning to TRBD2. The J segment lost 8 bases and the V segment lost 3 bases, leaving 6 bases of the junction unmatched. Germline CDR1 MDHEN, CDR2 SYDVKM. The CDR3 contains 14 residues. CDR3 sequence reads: CASSFSGGRGELFF. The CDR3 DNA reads TGTGCCAGCAGTTTCTCGGGGGGTCGAGGGGAGCTGTTTTTT.